These 27 T cell receptor beta chains originate from one sample sequenced in a study of blood T cell repertoires in COVID-19. Here immunoSEQ multiplex PCR was the method, and the copy in TCRdb shows in-frame clones only, minus some. Of some 130,000 clones in the sample, approximately 82% are singletons; the top ten hold 11%. The specimen was peripheral blood. The receptors were gathered from a man aged 55 to 70 who had recovered from COVID-19.

The J gene is TRBJ2-7, the V gene TRBV18, with D maybe TRBD2 (6 bases). With 3 bases removed from V and 6 bases from J, the gap between germline ends came to 15 bases. From germline, CDR1 is KGHSH and CDR2 LQKENI. The CDR3 runs to 14 residues. The CDR3 region has the DNA TGTGCCAGCTCACCCTCACCTGGGGGGACCGAGCAGTACTTC. It yields the protein CASSPSPGGTEQYF.

V is TRBV6-1 and J is TRBJ2-3; weak D call: TRBD2 (6 bases). Germline V gene lookup returns CDR1 MNHNS and CDR2 SASEGT. CDR3 length equals 14 residues. Between the trimmed V and J ends, which lost 7 bases and 1 base, there was a span of 12 bases. The CDR3 is CASKIASGTDTQYF. For the CDR3, the DNA is TGTGCCAGCAAGATCGCTAGCGGCACAGATACGCAGTATTTT.

This sequence joins TRBV4-2 and TRBJ2-1; 10 bases are a match to TRBD2. Trimming took 1 base from V and 8 from J; bases not matched to a gene: 8. This CDR3 is 16 amino acids long. Per germline, CDR1 LGHNA and CDR2 YNFKEQ. The DNA of the CDR3 is TGTGCCAGCAGCCAAGTGTCGGGACTAGCGTTCCATGAGCAGTTCTTC. Its protein product is CASSQVSGLAFHEQFF.

This clone occurred once. The chain recombines TRBV19 with TRBJ2-1, with a possible D match to TRBD2 (5 bases). The CDR3 has 15 amino acids. Germline CDR1 reads LNHDA; CDR2 reads SQIVND (reference sequence). V lost 5 bases and J 9 bases, leaving 20 bases between the germline ends. CDR3 loop: CASSSHLRGSGEQFF. DNA for the CDR3: TGTGCCAGTAGTTCACACCTTCGCGGGTCGGGTGAGCAGTTCTTC.

The rearrangement links TRBV19 to TRBJ2-5; 8 nucleotides align to TRBD2. The germline CDR1 and CDR2 sequences are LNHDA and SQIVND (reference sequence). The CDR3 sequence is 16 residues long. J lost 5 bases, V lost 1 base, and 9 bases had no gene match. The CDR3 loop reads CASSIVAGTRRETQYF. CDR3 in DNA: TGTGCCAGTAGTATAGTTGCCGGGACTAGACGGGAGACCCAGTACTTC.

The chain has TRBV9 and TRBJ2-7; a possible D gene is TRBD1 (6 bases). Between the trimmed V and J ends, which lost 4 bases and 0 bases, there was a span of 17 bases. CDR1 and CDR2 (germline): SGDLS, YYNGEE. This CDR3 comprises 16 residues. This chain's CDR3 is CASSKSYGTLSYEQYF. CDR3 coding DNA: TGTGCCAGCAGCAAATCGTACGGGACACTCTCCTACGAGCAGTACTTC. Complete variable domain (other parts from reference TRBV9 and TRBJ2-7): DSGVTQTPKHLITATGQRVTLRCSPRSGDLSVYWYQQSLDQGLQFLIQYYNGEERAKGNILERFSAQQFPDLHSELNLSSLELGDSALYFCASSKSYGTLSYEQYFGPGTRLTVT.

The chain carries TRBV5-1 and TRBJ2-7; 7 bases align to TRBD1. The CDR3 has 14 amino acids. CDR1 SGHRS and CDR2 YFSETQ come from the germline V gene. Losses at the gene ends were 4 bases for V and 2 bases for J; bases not matched to a gene: 6. In nucleotides, the CDR3 is TGCGCCAGCAGCCTAGACAGGGACCCCTACGAGCAGTACTTC. Translating gives CASSLDRDPYEQYF.

The chain recombines TRBV5-5 with TRBJ2-3, with 8 bases fitting TRBD1. The CDR3 totals 14 residues. Trimming removed 4 bases from V and 1 base from J; junction bases left unmatched: 2. CDR1 SGHKS and CDR2 YYEKEE come from the germline V gene (reference sequence). CDR3: CASSPGQGTDTQYF. Written as DNA, the CDR3 is TGTGCCAGCAGCCCGGGACAGGGCACAGATACGCAGTATTTT.

The chain joins TRBV4-2 to TRBJ1-4, with TRBD1 matching 9 bases. CDR1 is LGHNA and CDR2 is YNFKEQ in the germline V gene. The CDR3 extends over 16 amino acids. J was trimmed by 14 bases and V by 0 bases; bases with no gene match: 13. The CDR3 reads CASSQEPGTGNIRLFF. The CDR3 DNA sequence: TGTGCCAGCAGCCAAGAACCCGGGACAGGGAACATTAGGCTGTTTTTT.

This clone was seen more than once but under ten times. The V call is TRBV19, the J call TRBJ2-3; unclear D gene. The germline CDR1 and CDR2 sequences are LNHDA and SQIVND (reference sequence). This CDR3 comprises 13 residues. V was clipped by 0 bases and J by 4 bases, with 5 bases between them. The CDR3 is CASSIDRADTQYF. The CDR3 DNA is TGTGCCAGTAGTATAGATCGGGCAGATACGCAGTATTTT. Looking up the rest from reference TRBV19 and TRBJ2-3 gives the full variable domain: DGGITQSPKYLFRKEGQNVTLSCEQNLNHDAMYWYRQDPGQGLRLIYYSQIVNDFQKGDIAEGYSVSREKKESFPLTVTSAQKNPTAFYLCASSIDRADTQYFGPGTRLTVL.

This clone appeared a single time. The chain links TRBV3-1 (or the pseudogene TRBV3-2) to TRBJ1-6; tentatively, D is TRBD1 (6 bases). The CDR3 is 13 amino acids. The germline V gene encodes CDR1 LGHDT and CDR2 YNNKEL (reference sequence). Trimming removed 6 bases from V and 11 bases from J, with 14 bases in between. CDR3 DNA: TGTGCCAGCAGTCGACAGGATTTGCCACCCCTCCACTTT. Protein sequence: CASSRQDLPPLHF.

This clone was found a few times. The chain couples TRBV28 to TRBJ2-7, with TRBD1 matching over 11 bases. The junction had 3 bases not matched to a gene; V was cut back by 3 bases and J by 2 bases. Germline CDR1 reads MDHEN; CDR2 reads SYDVKM. This CDR3 is built from 15 residues. CDR3 sequence reads: CASSFAGQGAYEQYF. The CDR3 DNA is TGTGCCAGCAGTTTTGCGGGACAGGGGGCCTACGAGCAGTACTTC.

V gene TRBV9 combines with J gene TRBJ2-7, with a weak D call TRBD2 (6 bases). The V end was cut by 0 bases, the J end by 2 bases, with 12 bases between. Germline CDR1 and CDR2: SGDLS and YYNGEE. This CDR3 is 15 amino acids long. The CDR3 loop is CASSVGGRGPYEQYF. The CDR3 DNA reads as TGTGCCAGCAGCGTAGGAGGGCGGGGACCCTACGAGCAGTACTTC.

The chain uses TRBV27 and TRBJ1-1; tentatively, D is TRBD1 (6 bases). The CDR3 has 13 residues. Germline values: CDR1 MNHEY, CDR2 SMNVEV (reference sequence). V was pared by 6 bases and J by 4 bases, with 12 bases between. The CDR3 is CASSLRGSTEAFF. The CDR3 DNA reads as TGTGCCAGCAGCCTCAGGGGAAGCACTGAAGCTTTCTTT.

The chain links TRBV5-1 to TRBJ2-1, with 7 bases that match TRBD2. From germline, CDR1 is SGHRS and CDR2 YFSETQ. The CDR3 sequence is 16 residues long. V was clipped by 2 bases and J by 0 bases; unmatched bases: 5. CDR3 bases: TGCGCCAGCAGCTTCGGTGGCGGGAGCTCCTACAATGAGCAGTTCTTC. Its protein is CASSFGGGSSYNEQFF.

V is TRBV19 and J is TRBJ2-4, with 9 bases that match TRBD2. The ends lost 6 bases at V and 4 bases at J; junction bases unmatched: 4. The CDR3 is made up of 14 amino acids. The germline V gene encodes CDR1 LNHDA and CDR2 SQIVND (reference sequence). The CDR3 DNA reads TGTGCCAGTAGACCGGCGGGAGGGAAAAACATTCAGTACTTC. Encoded protein: CASRPAGGKNIQYF.

This clone has just a few counts. The rearrangement uses TRBV7-9 and TRBJ1-2; 7 bases map to TRBD1. This CDR3 contains 16 residues. Looked up from germline, CDR1 is SEHNR and CDR2 is FQNEAQ (reference sequence). J gave up 1 base and V 4 bases, and 9 bases lay outside the gene matches. This CDR3 is CASSSGKGALNYGYTF. The CDR3 region has the DNA TGTGCCAGCAGCTCGGGGAAGGGGGCGCTTAACTATGGCTACACCTTC.

The chain carries TRBV7-8 and TRBJ1-5; TRBD1 agrees at 8 bases. Germline CDR1 is SGHVS and CDR2 is FQNEAQ. Trimming cost V 1 base and J 4 bases; bases outside gene matches: 15. CDR3 length: 19 amino acids. The CDR3 here is CASSLGRGRIGDRNQPQHF. The CDR3 DNA reads as TGTGCCAGCAGCTTAGGCAGGGGGCGGATAGGCGATAGGAATCAGCCCCAGCATTTT.

V usage is TRBV6-2 or TRBV6-3 and J usage is TRBJ2-1; 9 bases line up with TRBD2. CDR3 length: 15 amino acids. The junction had 5 bases not matched to a gene; V was cut back by 5 bases and J by 3 bases. CDR1 MNHEY and CDR2 SVGEGT come from the germline V gene. The CDR3 nucleotides are TGTGCCAGCAGTCGCGGGGGGGCAGTCTACAATGAGCAGTTCTTC. Translating it yields CASSRGGAVYNEQFF.

The rearrangement joins TRBV6-5 to TRBJ2-2; D gene unclear. Trimming took off 0 bases at V and 0 bases at J, with 8 bases between the two ends. The V gene's germline CDR1 is MNHEY and CDR2 SVGAGI. The length of the CDR3 is 16 residues. The CDR3 protein is CASSYSSRSNTGELFF. DNA for the CDR3: TGTGCCAGCAGTTACTCAAGCCGATCGAACACCGGGGAGCTGTTTTTT.

This chain joins TRBV18 and TRBJ1-3; D is possibly TRBD1 (5 bases). The CDR3 is 15 amino acids. Germline-derived CDR1 and CDR2 are KGHSH and LQKENI. The V end was cut by 8 bases, the J end by 0 bases, with 14 bases between. DNA for the CDR3: TGTGCCAGCACCCAGGGATTTGGCTCTGGAAACACCATATATTTT. Translation gives CASTQGFGSGNTIYF. Supplemented by reference TRBV18 and TRBJ1-3, the full variable domain reads NAGVMQNPRHLVRRRGQEARLRCSPMKGHSHVYWYRQLPEEGLKFMVYLQKENIIDESGMPKERFSAEFPKEGPSILRIQQVVRGDSAAYFCASTQGFGSGNTIYFGEGSWLTVV.

J is TRBJ2-3 and V is TRBV18; D gene unclear. The CDR3 has 15 amino acids. The germline V and J ends were trimmed by 6 bases and 1 base, with 14 bases remaining between them. In germline, CDR1 is KGHSH, CDR2 LQKENI. DNA of the CDR3: TGTGCCAGCTCCGTTAAAGCGAGAGGCACAGATACGCAGTATTTT. Amino acid sequence: CASSVKARGTDTQYF.

This clone has just one count. The chain employs TRBV6-2 or TRBV6-3 and TRBJ1-1, with D tentatively TRBD1 (6 bases). The CDR3 extends over 17 amino acids. V was pared by 3 bases and J by 0 bases, with 17 bases between. Germline V gene data show CDR1 as MNHEY and CDR2 as SVGEGT. The CDR3 loop is CASSYPLGGALNTEAFF. For the CDR3, the DNA is TGTGCCAGCAGTTATCCCCTAGGGGGGGCCTTGAACACTGAAGCTTTCTTT.

This chain joins TRBV30 and TRBJ2-5, with D possibly TRBD2 on 5 matching bases. This CDR3 is 11 amino acids long. V lost 5 bases and J 5 bases, leaving 9 bases between the germline ends. Germline loops: CDR1 GTSNPN, CDR2 SVGIG (reference sequence). The CDR3 sequence: CAWDYFETQYF. In nucleotides, the CDR3 is TGTGCCTGGGACTATTTCGAGACCCAGTACTTC.

V usage is TRBV7-9 and J usage is TRBJ1-5; 8 nucleotides align to TRBD1. Germline V gene lookup returns CDR1 SEHNR and CDR2 FQNEAQ (reference sequence). Trimming took 5 bases from V and 2 from J; bases not matched to a gene: 5. This CDR3 comprises 15 residues. CDR3 bases: TGTGCCAGCAGCCTGGACAGGGAGGGCAATCAGCCCCAGCATTTT. Its protein product is CASSLDREGNQPQHF.

The J gene is TRBJ1-6, the V gene TRBV5-1, with no clear D. Trimming took off 0 bases at V and 0 bases at J, with 10 bases between the two ends. There are 17 residues in the CDR3. Germline-derived CDR1 and CDR2 are SGHRS and YFSETQ. Written as DNA, the CDR3 is TGCGCCAGCAGCTTGGGGGCAGTCAGCTCCTATAATTCACCCCTCCACTTT. Translation: CASSLGAVSSYNSPLHF.

The V gene is TRBV30, the J gene TRBJ1-1; TRBD1 matches at 9 bases. The CDR3 covers 13 residues. V lost 3 bases, J lost 9 bases, and 8 bases stayed unmatched. The germline V gene encodes CDR1 GTSNPN and CDR2 SVGIG (reference sequence). CDR3 protein: CAWRTGTGFQAFF. The CDR3 region has the DNA TGTGCCTGGAGGACCGGGACAGGGTTTCAAGCTTTCTTT.